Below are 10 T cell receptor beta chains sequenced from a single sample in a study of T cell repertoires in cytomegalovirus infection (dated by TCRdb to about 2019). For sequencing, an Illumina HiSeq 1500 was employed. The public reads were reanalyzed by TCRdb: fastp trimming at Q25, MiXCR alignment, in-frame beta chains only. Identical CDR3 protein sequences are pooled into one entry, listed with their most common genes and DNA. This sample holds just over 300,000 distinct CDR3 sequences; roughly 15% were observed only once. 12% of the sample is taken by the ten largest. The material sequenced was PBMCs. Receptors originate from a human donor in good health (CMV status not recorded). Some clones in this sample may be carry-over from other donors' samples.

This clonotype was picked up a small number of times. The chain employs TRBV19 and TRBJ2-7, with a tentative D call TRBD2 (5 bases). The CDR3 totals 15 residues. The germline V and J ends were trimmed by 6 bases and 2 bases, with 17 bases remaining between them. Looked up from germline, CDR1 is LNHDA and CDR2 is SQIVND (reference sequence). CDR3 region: CASSLHGVATYEQYF. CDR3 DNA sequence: TGTGCCAGTAGCCTCCACGGGGTAGCCACCTACGAGCAGTACTTC. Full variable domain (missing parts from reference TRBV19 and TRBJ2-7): DGGITQSPKYLFRKEGQNVTLSCEQNLNHDAMYWYRQDPGQGLRLIYYSQIVNDFQKGDIAEGYSVSREKKESFPLTVTSAQKNPTAFYLCASSLHGVATYEQYFGPGTRLTVT.

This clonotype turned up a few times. The chain's CDR3 is CASSESGVGELFF. The CDR3 DNA is TGTGCCAGCAGTGAATCGGGTGTCGGGGAGCTGTTTTTT. The chain is built from TRBV2 and TRBJ2-2, with unresolved D. Germline V lookup: CDR1 SNHLY, CDR2 FYNNEI. V was shortened by 2 bases and J by 7 bases, with 8 bases between the two germline ends. The CDR3 has 13 amino acids.

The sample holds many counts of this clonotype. CDR3 bases: TGTGCCAGCAGTACGCCTGATCCAGGAGGGTTGGGTGGCTACACCTTC. This gives the protein CASSTPDPGGLGGYTF. The rearrangement uses TRBV12-3 or TRBV12-4 and TRBJ1-2; D call uncertain. This CDR3 has 16 amino acids. V was trimmed by 5 bases and J by 7 bases, leaving 23 bases between them.

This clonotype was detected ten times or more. The CDR3 DNA reads TGTGCCAGCAGCTTAGTCCCCCAGGGGCAGGGGGCTGGCGAGACCCAGTACTTC. It translates to CASSLVPQGQGAGETQYF. The V and J genes are TRBV7-2 and TRBJ2-5; 8 nucleotides match TRBD1. This CDR3 has 18 amino acids. Losses at the gene ends were 1 base for V and 5 bases for J; bases not matched to a gene: 15. CDR1 is SGHTA, CDR2 FQGNSA, per germline.

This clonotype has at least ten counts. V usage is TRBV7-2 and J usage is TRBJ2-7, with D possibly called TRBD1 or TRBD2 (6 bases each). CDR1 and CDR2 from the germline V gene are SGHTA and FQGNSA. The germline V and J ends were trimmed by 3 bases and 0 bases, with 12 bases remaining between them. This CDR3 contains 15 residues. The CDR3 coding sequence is TGTGCCAGCAGCTTTTTCGGGGGCCGCTCCTACGAGCAGTACTTC. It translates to CASSFFGGRSYEQYF. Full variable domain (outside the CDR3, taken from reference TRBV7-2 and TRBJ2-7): GAGVSQSPSNKVTEKGKDVELRCDPISGHTALYWYRQSLGQGLEFLIYFQGNSAPDKSGLPSDRFSAERTGGSVSTLTIQRTQQEDSAVYLCASSFFGGRSYEQYFGPGTRLTVT.

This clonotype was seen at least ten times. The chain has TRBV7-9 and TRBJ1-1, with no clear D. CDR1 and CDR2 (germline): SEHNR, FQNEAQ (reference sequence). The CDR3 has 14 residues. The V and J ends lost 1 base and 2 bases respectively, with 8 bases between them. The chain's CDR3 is CASSLEVRNTEAFF. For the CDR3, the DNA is TGTGCCAGCAGCTTAGAGGTCCGAAACACTGAAGCTTTCTTT.

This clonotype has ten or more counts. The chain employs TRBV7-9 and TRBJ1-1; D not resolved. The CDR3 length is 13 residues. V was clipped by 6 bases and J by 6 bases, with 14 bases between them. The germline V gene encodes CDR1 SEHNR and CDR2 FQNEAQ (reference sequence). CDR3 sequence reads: CASRLGEVAEAFF. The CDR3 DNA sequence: TGTGCCAGCAGACTCGGGGAAGTCGCTGAAGCTTTCTTT.

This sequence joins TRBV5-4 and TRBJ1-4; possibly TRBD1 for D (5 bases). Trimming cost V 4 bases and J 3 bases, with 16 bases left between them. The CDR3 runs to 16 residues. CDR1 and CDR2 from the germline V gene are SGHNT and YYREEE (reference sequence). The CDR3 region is CASSPMSGTSNEKLFF. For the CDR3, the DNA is TGTGCCAGCAGCCCAATGTCGGGGACTTCTAATGAAAAACTGTTTTTT.

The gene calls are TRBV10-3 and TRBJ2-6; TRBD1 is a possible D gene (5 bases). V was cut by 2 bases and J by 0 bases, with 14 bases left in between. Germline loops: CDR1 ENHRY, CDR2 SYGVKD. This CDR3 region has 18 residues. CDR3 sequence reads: CAISERQGPTSGANVLTF. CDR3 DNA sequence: TGTGCCATCAGTGAGCGGCAGGGTCCAACCTCTGGGGCCAACGTCCTGACTTTC.

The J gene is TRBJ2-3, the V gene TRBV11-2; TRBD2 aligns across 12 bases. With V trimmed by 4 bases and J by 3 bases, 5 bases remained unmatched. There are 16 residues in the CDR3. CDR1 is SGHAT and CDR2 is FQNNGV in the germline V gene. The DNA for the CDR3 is TGTGCCAGCAGCTCCCTAGCGGGGGGGGGGACAGATACGCAGTATTTT. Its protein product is CASSSLAGGGTDTQYF.